The clone carrying this TCR beta chain was picked up a small number of times. Priming with a constant-region primer yielded TCR beta cDNA from 400 to 500 ng total RNA. Three nested multiplex PCR rounds, a slightly modified ARM-PCR method, built the TCR beta libraries. Both of the initial two PCR rounds ran for 10 cycles and employed TRBV1-TRBV30 forward primers alongside a C-beta reverse primer. TCRdb passed the multiplex PCR reads through MiXCR, listing each CDR3 protein once. The sample consists of approximately 210,000 distinct CDR3 sequences, about two thirds of them appearing once. The germline CDR1 and CDR2 sequences are MDHEN and SYDVKM. The V end lost 6 bases, the J end lost 5 bases, and 10 bases lay between the germline ends. The CDR3 contains 12 residues. This entry belongs to a study of tumor-infiltrating lymphocytes in primary liver carcinoma. Out of unsorted whole blood came the blood RNA, and germline DNA was extracted as well.

The sequence derives from an older woman with primary liver carcinoma and hepatitis B virus infection. J is TRBJ2-5 and V is TRBV28; D is undetermined. Sequenced sample: peripheral blood. The CDR3 coding sequence is TGTGCCAGCAGCTCTAGGGTGGAGACCCAGTACTTC. Encoded protein: CASSSRVETQYF. Together with reference TRBV28 and TRBJ2-5, the CDR3 gives the full variable domain: DVKVTQSSRYLVKRTGEKVFLECVQDMDHENMFWYRQDPGLGLRLIYFSYDVKMKEKGDIPEGYSVSREKKERFSLILESASTNQTSMYLCASSSRVETQYFGPGTRLLVL.